This T cell receptor (beta chain) emerged from a study of CD8 T cells in Susac syndrome. This CDR3 comprises 16 residues. V was shortened by 3 bases and J by 0 bases, with 13 bases between the two germline ends. Germline CDR1 SGDLS, CDR2 YYNGEE. When the RNA was reverse transcribed, random hexamers were used with an input of roughly 0.45 to 1 ug. TCR beta CDR3 was amplified by immunoSEQ covering 54 Vbeta and 13 Jbeta. TCRdb analysed the immunoSEQ multiplex PCR reads with MiXCR anew, one entry per CDR3 protein. The sample has approximately 120,000 distinct CDR3 sequences, approximately 95% seen once. From blood CD8+ and CD4+ T cells, the TCR beta chain was sequenced. In the multiple sclerosis control group, patients were treatment-naive and had stable or active relapsing-remitting disease. Through negative isolation, CD4+ and CD8+ T cells were obtained, while TEMRA cells were enriched using FACS.

The sample was CD8+ T cells from PBMCs. The receptor comes from a human donor with multiple sclerosis. The V and J genes are TRBV9 and TRBJ2-1, with D possibly being TRBD1 or TRBD2 (5 bases each). The DNA of the CDR3 is TGTGCCAGCAGCGGAGGGGCGAGTAGCTCCTACAATGAGCAGTTCTTC. Its protein is CASSGGASSSYNEQFF.